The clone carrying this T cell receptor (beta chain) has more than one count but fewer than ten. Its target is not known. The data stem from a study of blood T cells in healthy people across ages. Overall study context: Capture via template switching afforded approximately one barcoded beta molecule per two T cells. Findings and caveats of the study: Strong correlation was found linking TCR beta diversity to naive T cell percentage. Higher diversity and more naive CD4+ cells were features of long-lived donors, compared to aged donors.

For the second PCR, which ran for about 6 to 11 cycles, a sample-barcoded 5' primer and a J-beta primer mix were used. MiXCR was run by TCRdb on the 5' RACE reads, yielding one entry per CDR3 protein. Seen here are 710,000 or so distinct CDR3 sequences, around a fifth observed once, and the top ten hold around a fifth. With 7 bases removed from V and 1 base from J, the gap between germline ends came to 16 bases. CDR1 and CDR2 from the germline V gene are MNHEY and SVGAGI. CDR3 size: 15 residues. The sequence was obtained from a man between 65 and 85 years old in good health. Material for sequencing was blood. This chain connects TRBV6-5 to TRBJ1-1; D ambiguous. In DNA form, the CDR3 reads TGTGCCAGCACCACGCTTGGGGTCCCGAACACTGAAGCTTTCTTT. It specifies CASTTLGVPNTEAFF.